This T cell receptor (beta chain) was captured by sequencing in a study of beta chain features in type 1 diabetes. Trimming pared 5 bases from V and 0 bases from J, leaving 7 bases between. This CDR3 contains 13 residues. Germline CDR1 is SGHTA and CDR2 is FQGNSA. Isolated RNA was reverse transcribed in full, so expressed TCRB transcripts were sequenced. Only in-frame clones appear in the TCRdb table, and some are missing; sequencing was by immunoSEQ multiplex PCR. The profile shows about 450,000 clones, more than 9.5% of them singletons. The specimen sequenced was naive CD4+ T cells from blood. The chain joins TRBV7-2 to TRBJ1-1; D not certain. The TCR comes from a woman younger than 35 in good health. The CDR3 protein is CASSPALNTEAFF. CDR3 DNA sequence: TGTGCCAGCAGCCCTGCCTTGAACACTGAAGCTTTCTTT.